This T cell receptor (beta chain) was captured in a study of cytomegalovirus exposure and HLA in healthy donors. In the PCR, 60 Vbeta and 13 Jbeta primers were used. Profiled with immunoSEQ multiplex PCR; TCRdb holds only in-frame clones, not every one. The repertoire holds 110,000 or so clones, with 76% as singletons. The CDR3 length is 13 residues. Germline V gives CDR1 SNHLY, CDR2 FYNNEI. The V and J ends lost 4 bases and 6 bases, in that order; junction bases with no gene match: 2. This chain uses TRBV2 with TRBJ2-2, with 7 nucleotides matching TRBD2. Sequencing input: PBMCs. This receptor was obtained from a woman between 40 and 55 years old in good health and CMV-seropositive. This CDR3 reads CASSGREAGELFF. The CDR3, as DNA: TGTGCCAGCAGTGGCCGGGAGGCCGGGGAGCTGTTTTTT.